The 30 T cell receptor beta chains presented below share a single source sample, sequenced in a study of T cell responses to AZD1222 COVID-19 vaccine. Clones were sequenced by immunoSEQ multiplex PCR, and TCRdb holds only the in-frame ones, with some missing. Here the sample spans roughly 140,000 clones, 90% being singletons. Sequences were derived from peripheral blood, sampled 28 days after the second AZD1222 dose. These receptors were taken from an adult who received the AZD1222 COVID-19 vaccine.

The V call is TRBV4-1, the J call TRBJ2-6, with 10 bases lining up with TRBD2. CDR3 length: 19 residues. V shed 0 bases, J shed 2 bases, and the junction held 7 bases outside the gene matches. Germline values: CDR1 MGHRA, CDR2 YSYEKL. CDR3 sequence: CASSQDRSSGSTGANVLTF. CDR3 sequence (DNA): TGCGCCAGCAGCCAAGATCGGTCTAGCGGGAGTACTGGGGCCAACGTCCTGACTTTC.

This rearrangement joins TRBV18 to TRBJ1-4, with D unresolved. V shed 4 bases and J shed 8 bases, with 17 bases lying between them. The CDR3 consists of 15 residues. Germline CDR1 KGHSH, CDR2 LQKENI. In DNA form, the CDR3 reads TGTGCCAGCTCACTCAGGCCAGGCTTTGACGAAAAACTGTTTTTT. Residues: CASSLRPGFDEKLFF. The full variable domain, with the rest looked up from reference TRBV18 and TRBJ1-4, is NAGVMQNPRHLVRRRGQEARLRCSPMKGHSHVYWYRQLPEEGLKFMVYLQKENIIDESGMPKERFSAEFPKEGPSILRIQQVVRGDSAAYFCASSLRPGFDEKLFFGSGTQLSVL.

The rearrangement links TRBV24-1 to TRBJ2-3; 11 bases line up with TRBD2. CDR1 is KGHDR, CDR2 SFDVKD, per germline. CDR3 length equals 16 residues. Unmatched junction bases numbered 5, after V lost 4 bases and J lost 3 bases. CDR3 loop: CATSESTSGRTDTQYF. The CDR3 DNA follows: TGTGCCACCAGTGAAAGCACTAGCGGGAGAACAGATACGCAGTATTTT.

V and J are TRBV7-2 and TRBJ2-7; D may be TRBD2 (7 bases). CDR3 length equals 18 residues. Trimming cost V 0 bases and J 4 bases, with 22 bases left between them. The germline gives CDR1 SGHTA, CDR2 FQGNSA. The CDR3: CASSLALRGGSRTYEQYF. Written as DNA, the CDR3 is TGTGCCAGCAGCTTAGCGCTAAGGGGGGGTAGCCGTACTTACGAGCAGTACTTC.

This clone was seen just once. The rearrangement links TRBV25-1 to TRBJ2-1; perhaps TRBD1 as D (6 bases). The V and J ends lost 0 bases and 5 bases respectively, with 17 bases between them. From germline, CDR1 is MGHDK and CDR2 SYGVNS. This CDR3 is built from 17 residues. As DNA, the CDR3 is TGTGCCAGCAGTGAATATAGGGGGTCGATCCGCGACAATGAGCAGTTCTTC. Encoded protein: CASSEYRGSIRDNEQFF.

The rearrangement uses TRBV19 and TRBJ1-1, with D perhaps matching TRBD1 (5 bases). CDR1 is LNHDA, CDR2 SQIVND, per germline (reference sequence). The CDR3 runs 12 residues. V lost 5 bases to trimming and J lost 5 bases, with 9 bases between them. The CDR3 DNA reads TGTGCCAGTAGTCTAGGGGCTACTGAAGCTTTCTTT. This sequence encodes CASSLGATEAFF.

The V gene is TRBV11-2, the J gene TRBJ1-2; 7 nucleotides line up with TRBD1. V shed 9 bases, J shed 0 bases, and the junction held 7 bases outside the gene matches. The germline CDR1 and CDR2 sequences are SGHAT and FQNNGV. This CDR3 comprises 14 residues. CDR3 nucleotides: TGTGCCAGTCGCCCAGGGGGGGCTAACTATGGCTACACCTTC. Its protein is CASRPGGANYGYTF.

V and J are TRBV6-4 and TRBJ1-2, with D unresolved. With 2 bases removed from V and 4 bases from J, the gap between germline ends came to 2 bases. The V gene's germline CDR1 is MRHNA and CDR2 SNTAGT. There are 11 residues in the CDR3. The CDR3: CASSDSYGYTF. CDR3 in DNA: TGTGCCAGCAGTGACAGCTATGGCTACACCTTC.

The chain has TRBV19 and TRBJ2-7; TRBD1 agrees at 10 bases. The junction had 8 bases not matched to a gene; V was cut back by 7 bases and J by 5 bases. There are 14 residues in the CDR3. Germline V CDR1 and CDR2: LNHDA, SQIVND (reference sequence). The CDR3: CASTHRDRGHEQYF. CDR3 nucleotides: TGTGCCAGTACGCACCGGGACAGGGGCCACGAGCAGTACTTC.

V gene TRBV28 combines with J gene TRBJ2-1; D not resolved. Germline V gene lookup returns CDR1 MDHEN and CDR2 SYDVKM. The CDR3 has 12 amino acids. The V gene lost 6 bases and the J gene lost 8 bases, with 11 bases spanning the gap. The CDR3 DNA reads TGTGCCAGCAGCCCCCGGGCCTATGAGCAGTTCTTC. Protein product: CASSPRAYEQFF.

Only a few counts were recorded for this clone. The gene calls are TRBV6-5 and TRBJ1-3; D not certain. The CDR3 is made up of 16 amino acids. Germline V lookup: CDR1 MNHEY, CDR2 SVGAGI. V shed 2 bases and J shed 1 base, with 12 bases lying between them. The CDR3 spells CASSYGLVGSGNTIYF. CDR3 nucleotides: TGTGCCAGCAGTTACGGGCTTGTGGGGTCTGGAAACACCATATATTTT.

The rearrangement joins TRBV20-1 to TRBJ2-3; 8 bases agree with TRBD2. In germline, CDR1 is DFQATT, CDR2 SNEGSKA (reference sequence). With V trimmed by 3 bases and J by 1 base, 6 bases remained unmatched. The CDR3 covers 15 residues. The CDR3, as DNA: TGCAGTGCTAGTGAGCGGGAGAGGGGCACAGATACGCAGTATTTT. It is translated as CSASERERGTDTQYF.

V is TRBV27 and J is TRBJ1-1; D unresolved. The CDR3 spans 13 residues. The V gene lost 1 base and the J gene lost 0 bases, with 3 bases spanning the gap. CDR1 MNHEY and CDR2 SMNVEV come from the germline V gene (reference sequence). The CDR3 region has the DNA TGTGCCAGCAGTTTATTCATGAACACTGAAGCTTTCTTT. Amino acid sequence: CASSLFMNTEAFF.

The chain uses TRBV4-1 and TRBJ2-1; D could derive from TRBD1 or TRBD2 (5 bases each). Germline V CDR1 and CDR2: MGHRA, YSYEKL. The CDR3 length is 16 residues. Trimming took 4 bases from V and 7 from J, leaving 20 bases between them. The CDR3 DNA reads TGCGCCAGCAGCCCCCAGGGTGGGGGAAAGATGAATGAGCAGTTCTTC. It yields the protein CASSPQGGGKMNEQFF.

The rearrangement uses TRBV5-1 and TRBJ1-1; D is unclear. Germline lookup yields CDR1 SGHRS and CDR2 YFSETQ. V lost 0 bases and J lost 11, with 14 bases in between. This CDR3 region has 13 residues. The DNA of the CDR3 is TGCGCCAGCAGCTTGGTCGGCGTCGGGAGTGCTTTCTTT. Protein product: CASSLVGVGSAFF.

CDR3 protein: CAWRGRSYNEQFF. CDR3 nucleotides: TGTGCCTGGAGAGGGAGGTCCTACAATGAGCAGTTCTTC. V and J are TRBV30 and TRBJ2-1, with a weak D call TRBD2 (6 bases). CDR1 and CDR2 from the germline V gene are GTSNPN and SVGIG (reference sequence). There are 13 residues in the CDR3. V lost 3 bases, J lost 1 base, and 7 bases lay in between.

The chain has TRBV7-6 and TRBJ2-3; 9 bases align to TRBD1. With 4 bases clipped from V and 7 bases from J, the junction kept 12 bases outside the gene matches. CDR3 length equals 16 residues. Germline loops: CDR1 SGHVS, CDR2 FNYEAQ. CDR3 residues: CASSSPTAQGAYTQYF. The CDR3 nucleotides are TGTGCCAGCAGCTCCCCCACCGCACAGGGGGCGTATACGCAGTATTTT.

The chain uses TRBV18 and TRBJ1-1, with D perhaps matching TRBD1 (6 bases). V was trimmed by 6 bases and J by 6 bases, leaving 20 bases between them. Per germline, CDR1 KGHSH and CDR2 LQKENI. The CDR3 totals 15 residues. CDR3 sequence: CASSREGGGRAEAFF. The CDR3 DNA reads as TGTGCCAGCTCCCGCGAAGGGGGGGGTCGGGCTGAAGCTTTCTTT.

The genes are TRBV5-1 and TRBJ2-5; perhaps TRBD1 as D (6 bases). Trimming shortened V by 0 bases and J by 0 bases, and 9 bases separated the two germline ends. The CDR3 contains 15 residues. CDR1 and CDR2 (germline): SGHRS, YFSETQ. CDR3 DNA: TGCGCCAGCAGCTTGGGGACAGTGAACCAAGAGACCCAGTACTTC. Its translation is CASSLGTVNQETQYF.

This chain connects TRBV6-5 to TRBJ1-1; tentatively, D is TRBD1 (5 bases). The CDR3 is made up of 14 amino acids. Germline CDR1 and CDR2: MNHEY and SVGAGI. V gave up 0 bases and J gave up 5 bases, with 10 bases separating them. CDR3 in DNA: TGTGCCAGCAGTTACTCGGGGCCGGGGACTGAAGCTTTCTTT. Protein sequence: CASSYSGPGTEAFF.

The genes are TRBV7-9 and TRBJ2-1; D ambiguous. Germline values: CDR1 SEHNR, CDR2 FQNEAQ (reference sequence). The CDR3 is 15 amino acids. V lost 0 bases and J 7 bases, leaving 13 bases between the germline ends. CDR3 DNA sequence: TGTGCCAGCAGCTTAGCGTCTCTCCTGGGAAATGAGCAGTTCTTC. It encodes CASSLASLLGNEQFF. The complete variable domain, with remaining parts taken from reference TRBV7-9 and TRBJ2-1, reads DTGVSQNPRHKITKRGQNVTFRCDPISEHNRLYWYRQTLGQGPEFLTYFQNEAQLEKSRLLSDRFSAERPKGSFSTLEIQRTEQGDSAMYLCASSLASLLGNEQFFGPGTRLTVL.

This chain joins TRBV21-1 and TRBJ1-5; TRBD1 was called by the table and not checked on the DNA. TRBV21-1 is shown as a pseudogene. The CDR3 contains 16 residues. CDR3 loop: CASSTRHGHRNQPQHF. Here the CDR3 DNA reads TGTGCCAGCAGCACCCGCCATGGGCATCGAAATCAGCCCCAGCATTTT.

This sequence joins TRBV29-1 and TRBJ2-3, with D maybe TRBD2 (5 bases). V lost 4 bases and J lost 0, with 8 bases in between. This CDR3 spans 13 amino acids. Germline V gene lookup returns CDR1 SQVTM and CDR2 ANQGSEA. The CDR3 protein is CSVGRTSTDTQYF. Written as DNA, the CDR3 is TGCAGCGTTGGTCGGACTAGCACAGATACGCAGTATTTT.

For this clone: The same CDR3 also results from other DNA sequences found in this sample. The rearrangement joins TRBV5-6 to TRBJ1-4; D gene unclear. Germline CDR1 and CDR2: SGHDT and YYEEEE. Trimming stripped 2 bases from V and 8 bases from J, with 7 bases between. The CDR3 has 12 residues. The CDR3 DNA follows: TGTGCCAGCAGCTTAGATTCGGAAAAACTGTTTTTT. The encoded protein is CASSLDSEKLFF.

The chain uses TRBV5-1 and TRBJ2-7, with TRBD1 as a possible D gene (6 bases). There are 14 residues in the CDR3. V lost 4 bases, J lost 6 bases, and 17 bases lay in between. The germline CDR1 and CDR2 sequences are SGHRS and YFSETQ. The chain's CDR3 is CASSLGTSLVEQYF. CDR3 nucleotides: TGCGCCAGCAGCCTGGGGACAAGCTTAGTCGAGCAGTACTTC. The variable domain in full, completed from reference TRBV5-1 and TRBJ2-7, reads KAGVTQTPRYLIKTRGQQVTLSCSPISGHRSVSWYQQTPGQGLQFLFEYFSETQRNKGNFPGRFSGRQFSNSRSEMNVSTLELGDSALYLCASSLGTSLVEQYFGPGTRLTVT.

The genes are TRBV7-2 and TRBJ2-2, with D uncertain. The ends were cut back, 3 bases at V and 8 bases at J, with 13 bases in the middle. The germline V gene has CDR1 SGHTA and CDR2 FQGNSA. This CDR3 contains 14 residues. The CDR3: CASSFRSPQGELFF. In nucleotides, the CDR3 is TGTGCCAGCAGCTTCCGGTCACCTCAAGGGGAGCTGTTTTTT.

This clone has only one observation. The J gene is TRBJ2-2, the V gene TRBV10-3, with 9 nucleotides matching TRBD2. V lost 3 bases, J lost 0 bases, and 5 bases stayed unmatched. Germline V gives CDR1 ENHRY, CDR2 SYGVKD. The CDR3 covers 17 residues. CDR3 in DNA: TGTGCCATCAGTGACCCAGGACTAGCGTCGAACACCGGGGAGCTGTTTTTT. Translated: CAISDPGLASNTGELFF.

The chain has TRBV18 and TRBJ1-5; D is unclear. The germline gives CDR1 KGHSH, CDR2 LQKENI. The CDR3 is 14 amino acids. The V end was cut by 5 bases, the J end by 2 bases, with 10 bases between. The CDR3 DNA reads TGTGCCAGCTCATCCAGCTGGGGCAATCAGCCCCAGCATTTT. Translation: CASSSSWGNQPQHF.

This clone was counted a single time. The rearrangement joins TRBV14 to TRBJ2-2; D is uncertain. Germline V gene lookup returns CDR1 SGHDN and CDR2 FVKESK. This CDR3 contains 15 residues. Trimming left V 2 bases short and J 5 bases short, with 12 bases between. The CDR3 DNA sequence: TGTGCCAGCAGCCAATGGGAAATAGAGACCGGGGAGCTGTTTTTT. Residues: CASSQWEIETGELFF. The complete variable domain, with remaining parts taken from reference TRBV14 and TRBJ2-2, reads EAGVTQFPSHSVIEKGQTVTLRCDPISGHDNLYWYRRVMGKEIKFLLHFVKESKQDESGMPNNRFLAERTGGTYSTLKVQPAELEDSGVYFCASSQWEIETGELFFGEGSRLTVL.

The rearrangement joins TRBV6-5 to TRBJ1-4, with D possibly being TRBD1 (5 bases). This CDR3 contains 14 residues. V lost 6 bases to trimming and J lost 7 bases, with 15 bases between them. Germline V gene data show CDR1 as MNHEY and CDR2 as SVGAGI. Written as DNA, the CDR3 is TGTGCCAGCAGAGCGACTGGTGGGGCTGAAAAACTGTTTTTT. Protein: CASRATGGAEKLFF.